Below, one T cell receptor beta chain is given with its context. Its antigen is not identified. Each of the donors had roughly 9.3 milliliters of peripheral blood drawn into EDTA-treated Vacutainer tubes. This record belongs to a study of blood T cells in healthy people across ages. Study-wide results and caveats: Aged donors had fewer naive CD4+ cells and lower diversity than long-lived donors.

A J-beta primer mix and a sample-barcoded 5' primer were used in a second PCR of roughly 6 to 12 cycles. At least 3 million CDR3-containing paired-end reads were obtained per sample. TCRdb re-derived calls from the 5' RACE reads in MiXCR, one entry per CDR3 protein. The repertoire holds about a million distinct CDR3 sequences, with approximately 38% as singletons. Trimming pared 3 bases from V and 8 bases from J, leaving 13 bases between. The CDR3 extends over 12 amino acids. Germline-derived CDR1 and CDR2 are DFQATT and SNEGSKA (reference sequence). This sequence originates from a man aged 18 to 29 in good health. The sequencing sample was made of blood. The genes are TRBV20-1 and TRBJ1-1, with unresolved D. The CDR3 sequence: CSASDGRVEAFF. The CDR3 DNA sequence: TGCAGTGCTAGCGACGGACGAGTCGAAGCTTTCTTT.